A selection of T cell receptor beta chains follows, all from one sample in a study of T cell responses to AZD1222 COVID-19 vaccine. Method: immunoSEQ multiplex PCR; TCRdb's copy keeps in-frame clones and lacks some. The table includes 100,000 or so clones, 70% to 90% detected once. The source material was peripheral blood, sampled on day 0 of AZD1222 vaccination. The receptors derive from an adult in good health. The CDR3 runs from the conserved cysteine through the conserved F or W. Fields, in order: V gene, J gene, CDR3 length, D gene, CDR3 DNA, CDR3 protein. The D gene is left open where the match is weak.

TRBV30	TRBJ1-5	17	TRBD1	TGTGCCTGGAGGGCCCGCCTCGACAGGGGAAGCAATCAGCCCCAGCATTTT	CAWRARLDRGSNQPQHF
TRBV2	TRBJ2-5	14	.	TGTGCCAGCAGTGAATTCTCGGAAGAGGAGACCCAGTACTTC	CASSEFSEEETQYF
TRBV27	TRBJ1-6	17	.	TGTGCCAGCAGTCGGACGTCGATTGTACCTGGTAATTCACCCCTCCACTTT	CASSRTSIVPGNSPLHF
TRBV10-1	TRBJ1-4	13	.	TGCGCCAGCAGTGGGGGGCCGGATGAAAAACTGTTTTTT	CASSGGPDEKLFF
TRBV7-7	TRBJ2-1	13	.	TGTGCTAGCAGCTTTGGACACCTCAATGAGCAGTTCTTC	CASSFGHLNEQFF
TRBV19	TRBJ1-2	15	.	TGTGCCAGTAGCACGCCCGCGAGGGGCAACTATGGCTACACCTTC	CASSTPARGNYGYTF
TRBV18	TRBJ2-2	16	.	TGTGCCAGCTCACCGGACTTCGCTGGCGGGACCGGGGAGCTGTTTTTT	CASSPDFAGGTGELFF
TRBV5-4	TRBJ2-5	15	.	TGTGCCAGCAGCTTGGCGGCGGGGAGAGGGGAGACCCAGTACTTC	CASSLAAGRGETQYF
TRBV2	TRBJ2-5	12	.	TGTGCCAGCAGGCTGACCCAAGAGACCCAGTACTTC	CASRLTQETQYF
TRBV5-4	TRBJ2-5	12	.	TGTGCCAGCAGCTCGACGAAGGAGACCCAGTACTTC	CASSSTKETQYF